This T cell receptor beta chain was obtained from a study of T cells expressing NK-cell markers. As for the study in general: Beta-chain profiling covered CD3+CD56+NKG2C+, CD3+CD56+NKG2C- and CD3+CD56-NKG2C+ sorted subsets. One of the eight sequenced donors was seronegative, whereas the other seven were HCMV-seropositive.

CDR1 and CDR2 (germline): SEHNR, FQNEAQ (reference sequence). The CDR3 loop spans 15 amino acids. Generation of TCR beta cDNA was performed by 5'RACE template switching incorporating UMIs. TCRdb re-called the 5' RACE reads and catalogs CDR3 proteins one per entry, DNA excluded. Its listing shows 130,000 to 150,000 distinct CDR3 sequences. This receptor was obtained from a man aged 18 to 29 in good health. The chain is built from TRBV7-9 and TRBJ1-4; TCRdb outputs TRBD1, but without DNA this stays unchecked. Sequenced input: blood T cells: a sorted CD56 or NKG2C T cell subset, CD4+ or CD8+ T cells, or bulk PBMC T cells (not recorded which). Here the CDR3 reads CASSPTETGDEKLFF.